The 30 T cell receptor beta chains reported below all come from one sample, sequenced in a study of PD-1 blockade in classical Hodgkin lymphoma. Sample time point: cycle 4 day 1 (C4D1), after less than seven weeks of nivolumab. Brentuximab vedotin exposure varied, and every patient relapsed after autologous stem cell transplantation. Measured with immunoSEQ multiplex PCR; TCRdb has only the in-frame clones, and not every one. The profile shows around 60,000 clones, around 90% of them singletons. Sequencing used peripheral blood mononuclear cells (PBMCs), obtained before the fourth cycle of nivolumab. The source is a human donor with classical Hodgkin lymphoma.

The rearrangement links TRBV5-1 to TRBJ2-2; possibly TRBD1 or TRBD2 for D (5 bases each). CDR3 length: 14 residues. V was clipped by 0 bases and J by 6 bases, with 9 bases between them. Germline CDR1 and CDR2: SGHRS and YFSETQ. The CDR3 loop is CASSLVGTSGELFF. DNA of the CDR3: TGCGCCAGCAGCTTGGTAGGGACCTCCGGGGAGCTGTTTTTT. Variable domain in full (rest from reference TRBV5-1 and TRBJ2-2): KAGVTQTPRYLIKTRGQQVTLSCSPISGHRSVSWYQQTPGQGLQFLFEYFSETQRNKGNFPGRFSGRQFSNSRSEMNVSTLELGDSALYLCASSLVGTSGELFFGEGSRLTVL.

CDR3 coding DNA: TGCGCCAGCAGCATAGGAACCACAGATACGCAGTATTTT. Protein product: CASSIGTTDTQYF. The chain carries TRBV5-1 and TRBJ2-3; D is uncertain. The CDR3 is 13 amino acids. The ends were cut back, 4 bases at V and 2 bases at J, with 8 bases in the middle. CDR1 is SGHRS and CDR2 is YFSETQ in the germline V gene. Variable domain in full (rest from reference TRBV5-1 and TRBJ2-3): KAGVTQTPRYLIKTRGQQVTLSCSPISGHRSVSWYQQTPGQGLQFLFEYFSETQRNKGNFPGRFSGRQFSNSRSEMNVSTLELGDSALYLCASSIGTTDTQYFGPGTRLTVL.

The sample holds one count of this clone. V gene TRBV6-5 combines with J gene TRBJ2-3; TRBD2 matches 14 bases. Germline CDR1 and CDR2: MNHEY and SVGAGI. V lost 6 bases and J lost 4; bases outside the gene matches: 3. CDR3 size: 15 residues. CDR3 nucleotide sequence: TGTGCCAGCAGAGAGACTAGCGGGGGGGCAGATACGCAGTATTTT. Protein product: CASRETSGGADTQYF.

V usage is TRBV6-1 and J usage is TRBJ2-1; 10 bases agree with TRBD2. This CDR3 contains 16 residues. V was pared by 3 bases and J by 3 bases, with 5 bases of the junction left unmatched. From germline, CDR1 is MNHNS and CDR2 SASEGT. DNA of the CDR3: TGTGCCAGCAGTGAGTTTCTAGCGGGGGTCTACAATGAGCAGTTCTTC. The encoded protein is CASSEFLAGVYNEQFF.

This sequence joins TRBV7-9 and TRBJ1-5; no reliable D call. The germline V gene has CDR1 SEHNR and CDR2 FQNEAQ (reference sequence). V lost 1 base and J 9 bases, leaving 16 bases between the germline ends. The CDR3 is 15 amino acids. This CDR3 is CASSLDGDGRGPQHF. CDR3 nucleotides: TGTGCCAGCAGCTTAGATGGAGACGGGCGGGGGCCCCAGCATTTT.

The chain recombines TRBV28 with TRBJ1-5; no clear D. With 7 bases removed from V and 7 bases from J, the gap between germline ends came to 11 bases. Germline CDR1 is MDHEN and CDR2 is SYDVKM. This CDR3 comprises 12 residues. The CDR3: CASTMEGQPQHF. The CDR3 nucleotides are TGTGCCAGCACTATGGAAGGACAGCCCCAGCATTTT.

The genes are TRBV19 and TRBJ2-5; TRBD2 agrees at 12 bases. V trimming: 5 bases; J trimming: 5 bases; junction bases outside the gene matches: 9. Germline values: CDR1 LNHDA, CDR2 SQIVND (reference sequence). The CDR3 sequence is 16 residues long. CDR3 protein: CASSGGLAGTGETQYF. The DNA for the CDR3 is TGTGCCAGTAGTGGCGGACTAGCGGGGACAGGGGAGACCCAGTACTTC.

The chain recombines TRBV5-1 with TRBJ1-3; D is undetermined. V was trimmed by 4 bases and J by 2 bases, leaving 13 bases between them. Per germline, CDR1 SGHRS and CDR2 YFSETQ. The CDR3 sequence is 15 residues long. The CDR3 region is CASSPDDRTGNTIYF. DNA of the CDR3: TGCGCCAGCAGCCCGGACGACCGGACTGGAAACACCATATATTTT.

This chain links TRBV2 with TRBJ2-7; D is uncertain. V lost 6 bases and J lost 4, with 13 bases in between. Per the germline V gene, CDR1 is SNHLY and CDR2 is FYNNEI. The CDR3 is 13 amino acids. The CDR3 sequence is CASRLVGSYEQYF. The CDR3 bases are TGTGCCAGCAGGCTTGTGGGGTCATACGAGCAGTACTTC.

This chain connects TRBV10-3 to TRBJ2-2, with unresolved D. This CDR3 is 13 amino acids long. The V and J ends lost 2 bases and 5 bases respectively, with 6 bases between them. CDR1 and CDR2 (germline): ENHRY, SYGVKD. The CDR3 DNA sequence: TGTGCCATCAGTGAGGACCCGACCGGGGAGCTGTTTTTT. Translated, it gives CAISEDPTGELFF.

The genes are TRBV28 and TRBJ2-2, with 9 bases identical to TRBD1. There are 18 residues in the CDR3. Germline lookup yields CDR1 MDHEN and CDR2 SYDVKM. V was clipped by 4 bases and J by 5 bases; unmatched bases: 14. The CDR3 DNA sequence: TGTGCCAGCAGTTCTACCAGGGGGACAGGGAGTGGAACCGGGGAGCTGTTTTTT. Its protein product is CASSSTRGTGSGTGELFF.

This clone has only one observation. The V call is TRBV7-9, the J call TRBJ1-1; 7 bases are a match to TRBD1. Germline V gene data show CDR1 as SEHNR and CDR2 as FQNEAQ (reference sequence). The length of the CDR3 is 15 residues. The ends lost 4 bases at V and 1 base at J; junction bases unmatched: 6. The CDR3 sequence is CASSSRWDRNTEAFF. CDR3 coding DNA: TGTGCCAGCAGCTCCAGGTGGGACAGGAACACTGAAGCTTTCTTT.

The chain recombines TRBV16 with TRBJ2-7; D not certain. V shed 1 base and J shed 3 bases, with 16 bases lying between them. This CDR3 comprises 16 residues. CDR1 is KGHSY and CDR2 is FQNENV in the germline V gene. CDR3 DNA sequence: TGTGCCAGCAGCCAATTGGCCGATATTACAAACTACGAGCAGTACTTC. Its protein is CASSQLADITNYEQYF.

The J gene is TRBJ1-1, the V gene TRBV30; the D gene is possibly TRBD1 (5 bases). This CDR3 has 16 residues. V gave up 0 bases and J gave up 1 base, with 15 bases separating them. Germline values: CDR1 GTSNPN, CDR2 SVGIG (reference sequence). The CDR3 coding sequence is TGTGCCTGGAGTGTAAAGCGTAGACAGAAGAACACTGAAGCTTTCTTT. Protein sequence: CAWSVKRRQKNTEAFF.

The chain is built from TRBV6-6 and TRBJ2-7; 7 nucleotides match TRBD1. V lost 2 bases and J lost 5; bases outside the gene matches: 6. Per the germline V gene, CDR1 is MNHNY and CDR2 is SVGAGI (reference sequence). The CDR3 runs to 14 residues. The CDR3 loop is CASSYNRGHNEQYF. The CDR3 DNA follows: TGTGCCAGCAGTTACAACAGGGGTCACAACGAGCAGTACTTC.

The rearrangement uses TRBV20-1 and TRBJ2-1; no reliable D call. Between the trimmed V and J ends, which lost 3 bases and 8 bases, there was a span of 5 bases. Germline V gives CDR1 DFQATT, CDR2 SNEGSKA (reference sequence). The CDR3 length is 10 residues. The CDR3 loop reads CSASHHEQFF. CDR3 DNA sequence: TGCAGTGCTAGCCACCATGAGCAGTTCTTC.

The J gene is TRBJ1-3, the V gene TRBV5-4; D remains ambiguous. The CDR3 extends over 16 amino acids. Trimming removed 0 bases at V and 0 bases at J, with 10 bases between. CDR1 is SGHNT, CDR2 YYREEE, per germline (reference sequence). CDR3: CASSLGQSRSGNTIYF. The CDR3 DNA reads TGTGCCAGCAGCTTGGGGCAGAGCCGCTCTGGAAACACCATATATTTT.

This clone was seen once. This chain joins TRBV5-1 and TRBJ2-2; 9 bases are a match to TRBD1. Trimming at V came to 5 bases and at J to 4 bases, leaving 9 bases not matched to a gene. Germline CDR1 reads SGHRS; CDR2 reads YFSETQ. The CDR3 extends over 16 amino acids. CDR3 loop: CASRRTGGAGTGELFF. For the CDR3, the DNA is TGCGCCAGCAGGCGAACAGGGGGCGCAGGCACCGGGGAGCTGTTTTTT.

The CDR3 is CASSIFSGGVTDTQYF. The CDR3 DNA reads TGTGCCAGTAGTATTTTCAGCGGGGGGGTCACAGATACGCAGTATTTT. The chain joins TRBV19 to TRBJ2-3, with 10 positions matching TRBD2. The junction had 5 bases not matched to a gene; V was cut back by 3 bases and J by 2 bases. The germline V gene has CDR1 LNHDA and CDR2 SQIVND (reference sequence). The length of the CDR3 is 16 residues.

The chain has TRBV27 and TRBJ2-7; perhaps TRBD2 as D (5 bases). Germline V gives CDR1 MNHEY, CDR2 SMNVEV (reference sequence). V was cut by 6 bases and J by 7 bases, with 16 bases left in between. The CDR3 contains 13 residues. This CDR3 reads CASRKGLVGEQYF. CDR3 DNA sequence: TGTGCCAGCAGGAAAGGACTGGTGGGTGAGCAGTACTTC.

The chain recombines TRBV15 with TRBJ2-3, with unresolved D. Germline CDR1 reads LNHNV; CDR2 reads YYDKDF (reference sequence). Trimming pared 4 bases from V and 1 base from J, leaving 9 bases between. This CDR3 spans 14 amino acids. CDR3 region: CATSTPWGTDTQYF. The CDR3 region has the DNA TGTGCCACCAGCACCCCCTGGGGCACAGATACGCAGTATTTT.

The chain links TRBV9 to TRBJ1-2; D may be TRBD1 (5 bases). The CDR3 is 14 residues long. Looked up from germline, CDR1 is SGDLS and CDR2 is YYNGEE. V was trimmed by 0 bases and J by 4 bases, leaving 10 bases between them. This CDR3 reads CASSVVGPGYGYTF. The CDR3 DNA is TGTGCCAGCAGCGTAGTGGGACCGGGCTATGGCTACACCTTC.

J is TRBJ2-1 and V is TRBV19, with D possibly being TRBD1 (5 bases). The CDR3 is 15 residues long. Trimming stripped 5 bases from V and 8 bases from J, with 19 bases between. Germline lookup yields CDR1 LNHDA and CDR2 SQIVND (reference sequence). This CDR3 is CASSDQGTVSYEQFF. CDR3 nucleotides: TGTGCCAGTAGTGACCAGGGAACCGTAAGCTATGAGCAGTTCTTC.

The rearrangement uses TRBV28 and TRBJ2-1, with 7 bases lining up with TRBD2. J was trimmed by 7 bases and V by 6 bases; bases with no gene match: 9. Germline V gene data show CDR1 as MDHEN and CDR2 as SYDVKM. The CDR3 runs 14 residues. CDR3 amino acids: CASSYPGRGNEQFF. CDR3 DNA sequence: TGTGCCAGCAGCTACCCGGGGAGGGGTAATGAGCAGTTCTTC.

The chain joins TRBV19 to TRBJ2-7; 8 bases are a match to TRBD1. The CDR3 contains 15 residues. From germline, CDR1 is LNHDA and CDR2 SQIVND (reference sequence). The ends lost 5 bases at V and 2 bases at J; junction bases unmatched: 8. The CDR3 spells CASSLRTGMAYEQYF. As DNA, the CDR3 is TGTGCCAGTAGTTTACGGACAGGGATGGCCTACGAGCAGTACTTC.

The chain combines TRBV7-2 with TRBJ2-3, with 12 bases matching TRBD2. The germline CDR1 and CDR2 sequences are SGHTA and FQGNSA. The ends lost 1 base at V and 6 bases at J; junction bases unmatched: 8. The CDR3 spans 17 residues. CDR3 residues: CASSLDRLAGAWDTQYF. The CDR3 nucleotides read TGTGCCAGCAGCTTAGACAGACTAGCGGGGGCGTGGGATACGCAGTATTTT.

The rearrangement uses TRBV28 and TRBJ1-2; tentatively, D is TRBD1 (5 bases). Trimming removed 1 base at V and 7 bases at J, with 7 bases between. The CDR3 is made up of 12 amino acids. Germline lookup yields CDR1 MDHEN and CDR2 SYDVKM. CDR3 nucleotide sequence: TGTGCCAGCAGTTTATACGGGGGTGGCTACACCTTC. Its protein product is CASSLYGGGYTF.

The chain has TRBV4-1 and TRBJ2-7, with TRBD2 matching 12 bases. Germline CDR1 is MGHRA and CDR2 is YSYEKL. Trimming cost V 1 base and J 4 bases; bases outside gene matches: 5. CDR3 length: 16 amino acids. The CDR3 DNA reads as TGCGCCAGCAGCCAAGGGAACGGACTAGCGGGGTACGAGCAGTACTTC. Protein product: CASSQGNGLAGYEQYF.

This chain connects TRBV30 to TRBJ2-7, with D maybe TRBD2 (6 bases). Trimming stripped 1 base from V and 1 base from J, with 8 bases between. CDR3 size: 13 residues. The germline gives CDR1 GTSNPN, CDR2 SVGIG (reference sequence). CDR3 loop: CAWSDGTSYEQYF. The DNA for the CDR3 is TGTGCCTGGAGTGACGGGACTTCCTACGAGCAGTACTTC.

This clone was recorded only once. V gene TRBV5-1 combines with J gene TRBJ2-7; 14 nucleotides align to TRBD2. CDR3 length: 17 amino acids. CDR1 is SGHRS, CDR2 YFSETQ, per germline. Germline trimming cut 4 bases from V and 3 bases from J; bases unmatched to any gene: 9. The DNA for the CDR3 is TGCGCCAGCAGCGAAGGACTAGCGGGGGGCAGTTTCTACGAGCAGTACTTC. As protein: CASSEGLAGGSFYEQYF.